Each of the 21 T cell receptor beta chains below was sequenced from the same sample in a study of T cells in Graves' hyperthyroidism and ophthalmopathy. The source material, RNA transcripts, was used to amplify TCR beta CDR3 regions. An initial round of RT-PCR targeting the TCR CDR3 relied on the HTBI primer set. TCRdb redid the calling of the multiplex PCR reads with MiXCR, one entry per CDR3 protein. This table holds approximately 400,000 distinct CDR3 sequences, more than 12% found once. Sample: blood. Every receptor here comes from a woman under 40 with Graves' hyperthyroidism.

This clonotype was detected ten times or more. The chain links TRBV6-1 to TRBJ2-7; TRBD2 might be the D (6 bases). The V end was cut by 3 bases, the J end by 0 bases, with 18 bases between. The germline CDR1 and CDR2 sequences are MNHNS and SASEGT. This CDR3 is 17 amino acids long. The CDR3 sequence is CASSDSSWEVSSYEQYF. CDR3 DNA sequence: TGTGCCAGCAGTGATAGTTCGTGGGAGGTGAGCTCCTACGAGCAGTACTTC.

There are a few counts of this clonotype. The chain joins TRBV20-1 to TRBJ2-3; D may be TRBD1 (6 bases). The J call may be wrong; the DNA end is better matched by TRBJ1-5. The CDR3 covers 13 residues. Germline V lookup: CDR1 DFQATT, CDR2 SNEGSKA (reference sequence). CDR3 DNA sequence: TGCAGTGCCGACCGGACAGACGGAGATACGCAGCATTTT. It is translated as CSADRTDGDTQHF.

This clonotype was picked up a small number of times. The chain uses TRBV2 and TRBJ2-2, with TRBD2 matching 7 bases. The germline CDR1 and CDR2 sequences are SNHLY and FYNNEI. The CDR3 runs 15 residues. The V segment lost 7 bases and the J segment 2 bases; nucleotides outside the gene matches: 7. CDR3: CASNGGGRNTGELFF. CDR3 coding DNA: TGTGCCAGCAATGGGGGGGGGAGAAACACCGGGGAGCTGTTTTTT.

This clonotype was detected a few times. The chain recombines TRBV24-1 with TRBJ2-3, with 13 positions matching TRBD2. V lost 6 bases and J lost 1; bases outside the gene matches: 3. This CDR3 is 16 amino acids long. Germline V lookup: CDR1 KGHDR, CDR2 SFDVKD. The CDR3 bases are TGTGCCACCAGTACTAGCGGGAGGGGAGGCACAGATACGCAGTATTTT. Translated: CATSTSGRGGTDTQYF.

The table lists this clonotype with a count of one. The CDR3 bases are TGTGCCAGCAGCTTAGCTGGTCACTTGAACACTGAAGCTTTCTTT. Translated, it gives CASSLAGHLNTEAFF. The chain combines TRBV7-2 with TRBJ1-1; D remains ambiguous. Germline CDR1 is SGHTA and CDR2 is FQGNSA. Trimming removed 0 bases from V and 0 bases from J, with 8 bases in between. CDR3 length: 15 amino acids.

This clonotype was seen many times. The rearrangement joins TRBV9 to TRBJ2-1; 11 bases line up with TRBD2. This CDR3 has 15 residues. After removal of 3 bases from V and 7 bases from J, the junction contained 6 bases not matched to a gene. CDR1 is SGDLS, CDR2 YYNGEE, per germline. DNA for the CDR3: TGTGCCAGCAGCGCTAGCGGGAGGTGGGAGAATGAGCAGTTCTTC. It translates to CASSASGRWENEQFF.

This clonotype was seen many times. The V and J genes are TRBV9 and TRBJ1-1; the D gene is possibly TRBD1 (5 bases). Per germline, CDR1 SGDLS and CDR2 YYNGEE. The CDR3 length is 13 residues. Trimming took 5 bases from V and 2 from J, leaving 10 bases between them. The CDR3: CASSYGDNTEAFF. CDR3 DNA: TGTGCCAGCAGTTATGGGGACAACACTGAAGCTTTCTTT. Together with reference TRBV9 and TRBJ1-1, the CDR3 gives the full variable domain: DSGVTQTPKHLITATGQRVTLRCSPRSGDLSVYWYQQSLDQGLQFLIQYYNGEERAKGNILERFSAQQFPDLHSELNLSSLELGDSALYFCASSYGDNTEAFFGQGTRLTVV.

On this clonotype itself: Being one base from a much bigger clone, this may be a read error. The chain combines TRBV3-1 with TRBJ2-5; tentative D call: TRBD2 (6 bases). The CDR3 has 15 amino acids. Germline values: CDR1 LGHDT, CDR2 YNNKEL (reference sequence). Trimming left V 0 bases short and J 5 bases short, with 13 bases between. The CDR3, as DNA: TGTGCCAGCAGCCAAGATGGGGGGTCAGAGGAGACCCAGTACTTC. Amino acid sequence: CASSQDGGSEETQYF.

This clonotype occurred many times. The rearrangement joins TRBV28 to TRBJ2-3; 9 nucleotides line up with TRBD2. The CDR3 extends over 19 amino acids. Germline V gene lookup returns CDR1 MDHEN and CDR2 SYDVKM. V shed 2 bases and J 6 bases; nucleotides not matched to a gene: 18. The CDR3, as DNA: TGTGCCAGCAGTTTAACCGTCTTATCGGTAGCGGGGGAGATGGATACGCAGTATTTT. It yields the protein CASSLTVLSVAGEMDTQYF. The full variable domain, completed using reference TRBV28 and TRBJ2-3, is DVKVTQSSRYLVKRTGEKVFLECVQDMDHENMFWYRQDPGLGLRLIYFSYDVKMKEKGDIPEGYSVSREKKERFSLILESASTNQTSMYLCASSLTVLSVAGEMDTQYFGPGTRLTVL.

The chain carries TRBV28 and TRBJ2-7, with 13 bases fitting TRBD2. Germline trimming cut 7 bases from V and 7 bases from J; bases unmatched to any gene: 10. The CDR3 spans 15 residues. The germline gives CDR1 MDHEN, CDR2 SYDVKM. CDR3 in amino acids: CASTHSGTSGIEQYF. The CDR3 region has the DNA TGTGCCAGCACCCACAGCGGGACTAGCGGGATTGAGCAGTACTTC.

This chain uses TRBV9 with TRBJ1-5; D remains ambiguous. Trimming left V 3 bases short and J 3 bases short, with 7 bases between. The CDR3 runs 13 residues. CDR1 is SGDLS and CDR2 is YYNGEE in the germline V gene. CDR3 amino acids: CASSGSVNQPQHF. The DNA for the CDR3 is TGTGCCAGCAGCGGATCGGTCAATCAGCCCCAGCATTTT.

Regarding this clonotype: A much larger clone is a single base away; this may be a read error. The CDR3 carries no conserved terminal phenylalanine or tryptophan, so it likely arises from a read error. J is TRBJ1-1 and V is TRBV3-1, with D perhaps matching TRBD1 (5 bases). The V and J ends lost 0 bases and 3 bases respectively, with 17 bases between them. Germline V CDR1 and CDR2: LGHDT, YNNKEL (reference sequence). The CDR3 totals 17 residues. The CDR3 sequence is CASSQDLHPGGDTEAFL. CDR3 coding DNA: TGTGCCAGCAGCCAAGATCTTCATCCCGGAGGGGACACTGAAGCTTTCCTT.

This clonotype was counted ten times or more. This rearrangement joins TRBV12-3 or TRBV12-4 to TRBJ2-7, with D hard to call. The CDR3 totals 13 residues. V dropped 6 bases and J dropped 7 bases, with 16 bases sitting between them. The CDR3 protein is CASSLQSYEEQYF. The CDR3, as DNA: TGTGCCAGCAGCCTACAGTCCTACGAGGAGCAGTACTTC.

This clonotype was seen at least ten times. This chain links TRBV5-1 with TRBJ1-2; the match to TRBD1 covers 7 bases. This CDR3 region has 14 residues. Germline V gives CDR1 SGHRS, CDR2 YFSETQ. The J segment lost 7 bases and the V segment lost 7 bases, leaving 13 bases of the junction unmatched. The CDR3 DNA is TGCGCCAGCCAATTACAGGGGTCGGGACGTGGCTACACCTTC. Encoded protein: CASQLQGSGRGYTF.

This clonotype was counted many times. The chain carries TRBV28 and TRBJ2-3; 7 bases match TRBD2. Germline loops: CDR1 MDHEN, CDR2 SYDVKM. The CDR3 sequence is 15 residues long. Trimming took 4 bases from V and 3 from J; bases not matched to a gene: 7. The DNA for the CDR3 is TGTGCCAGCAGTTCGCCTCCGGGACTAACAGATACGCAGTATTTT. It specifies CASSSPPGLTDTQYF. The full variable domain, rest sourced from reference TRBV28 and TRBJ2-3, is DVKVTQSSRYLVKRTGEKVFLECVQDMDHENMFWYRQDPGLGLRLIYFSYDVKMKEKGDIPEGYSVSREKKERFSLILESASTNQTSMYLCASSSPPGLTDTQYFGPGTRLTVL.

This clonotype was observed a handful of times. The rearrangement joins TRBV2 to TRBJ1-5, with 7 positions matching TRBD1. CDR3 length: 15 residues. Germline V CDR1 and CDR2: SNHLY, FYNNEI. Trimming removed 7 bases from V and 4 bases from J; junction bases left unmatched: 10. CDR3 protein: CASTAEDRLNQPQHF. The CDR3 DNA reads as TGTGCCAGCACCGCGGAGGACAGGTTAAATCAGCCCCAGCATTTT.

This clonotype was counted many times. This chain links TRBV7-9 with TRBJ2-1, with TRBD2 identical over 8 bases. Per germline, CDR1 SEHNR and CDR2 FQNEAQ (reference sequence). The length of the CDR3 is 14 residues. V trimming: 1 base; J trimming: 9 bases; junction bases outside the gene matches: 5. CDR3 coding DNA: TGTGCCAGCAGCTTAGATGGACTAGCTGTTGAGCAGTTCTTC. It is translated as CASSLDGLAVEQFF.

This clonotype was recorded at least ten times. V gene TRBV18 combines with J gene TRBJ2-3; possibly TRBD2 for D (6 bases). The V end lost 2 bases, the J end lost 3 bases, and 9 bases lay between the germline ends. Germline V gene sequence: CDR1 KGHSH, CDR2 LQKENI. The CDR3 length is 14 residues. This CDR3 is CASSPTEGTDTQYF. The DNA for the CDR3 is TGTGCCAGCTCACCAACGGAGGGTACAGATACGCAGTATTTT. The complete variable domain, with remaining parts taken from reference TRBV18 and TRBJ2-3, reads NAGVMQNPRHLVRRRGQEARLRCSPMKGHSHVYWYRQLPEEGLKFMVYLQKENIIDESGMPKERFSAEFPKEGPSILRIQQVVRGDSAAYFCASSPTEGTDTQYFGPGTRLTVL.

Comment on this clonotype: This is likely an artifact of a read error, given a far larger clone one base away. The J gene is TRBJ2-7, the V gene TRBV13; 10 bases line up with TRBD1. The DNA end favors TRBJ2-1, so the J call may be wrong. The germline CDR1 and CDR2 sequences are PRHDT and FYEKMQ (reference sequence). The CDR3 runs to 14 residues. CDR3 amino acids: CASSLGQGSYEQFF. The CDR3 coding sequence is TGTGCCAGCAGCTTGGGACAGGGGTCCTACGAGCAGTTCTTC.

The table lists this clonotype with many counts. The V call is TRBV27, the J call TRBJ1-1, with D possibly TRBD1 on 5 matching bases. The CDR3 contains 14 residues. Germline V gives CDR1 MNHEY, CDR2 SMNVEV (reference sequence). Trimming shortened V by 5 bases and J by 1 base, and 11 bases separated the two germline ends. The CDR3 spells CASSPRGQNTEAFF. DNA of the CDR3: TGTGCCAGCAGTCCCCGCGGACAGAACACTGAAGCTTTCTTT.

This clonotype has a count of ten or more. This chain uses TRBV7-8 with TRBJ2-7; D is undetermined. Germline V gene lookup returns CDR1 SGHVS and CDR2 FQNEAQ. CDR3 length equals 14 residues. The ends were cut back, 1 base at V and 2 bases at J, with 9 bases in the middle. CDR3 protein: CASSLEMGTYEQYF. CDR3 sequence (DNA): TGTGCCAGCAGCTTAGAGATGGGCACCTACGAGCAGTACTTC.